This record looks at one TCR beta chain sequence and its context. Its antigen is currently unknown. The data stem from a study of TIL therapy for anti-PD-1-resistant metastatic lung cancer. Study-level information: Patients then received nivolumab; progressors got lymphodepletion, TIL and IL-2. Overall study results and limits: Infused TIL clonotypes partially replaced the baseline blood repertoire, then decayed over months.

This was the immunoSEQ v3 assay. Sequencing depth was 2 million to 2.5 million read pairs for survey level, roughly 4.5-6.5 million for deep. This table comes from immunoSEQ multiplex PCR, and its TCRdb copy is limited to in-frame clones, with some not included. The sample contains some 20,000 clones, almost 80% of which appear only once. Time point indicated: pre-treatment sample, taken before nivolumab and TIL therapy. The CDR3 spans 16 residues. The germline CDR1 and CDR2 sequences are ENHRY and SYGVKD. V was shortened by 0 bases and J by 1 base, with 9 bases between the two germline ends. Sequences were derived from blood, sampled at baseline. This chain uses TRBV10-3 with TRBJ2-2; D not certain. This TCR was recovered from a person aged 25-79 years with non-small cell lung cancer. The CDR3 DNA reads as TGTGCCATCAGTGAGTCCGCCCCCGAGAACACCGGGGAGCTGTTTTTT. Translating gives CAISESAPENTGELFF.